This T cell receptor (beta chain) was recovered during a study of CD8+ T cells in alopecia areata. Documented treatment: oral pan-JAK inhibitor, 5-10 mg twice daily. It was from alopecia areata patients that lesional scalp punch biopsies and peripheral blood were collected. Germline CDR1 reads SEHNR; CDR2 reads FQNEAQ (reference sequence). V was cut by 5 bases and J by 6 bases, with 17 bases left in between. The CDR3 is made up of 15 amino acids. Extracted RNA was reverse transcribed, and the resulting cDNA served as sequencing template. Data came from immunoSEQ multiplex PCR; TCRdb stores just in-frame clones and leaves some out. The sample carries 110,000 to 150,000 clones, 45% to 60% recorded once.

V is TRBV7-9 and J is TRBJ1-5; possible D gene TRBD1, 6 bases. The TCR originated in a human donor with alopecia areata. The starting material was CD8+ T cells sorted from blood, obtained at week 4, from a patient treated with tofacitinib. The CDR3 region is CASSKGGQGPQPQHF. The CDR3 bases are TGTGCCAGCAGCAAGGGTGGGCAGGGGCCTCAGCCCCAGCATTTT.